This TCR beta chain was observed in a study of blood T cell repertoires in COVID-19. The wider study: Specimens from acute and convalescent COVID-19 originated in the United States, Italy and Spain. From T cells, B-cell-depleted T cells, or PBMCs came the material, which was cDNA or gDNA.

From germline, CDR1 is LGHDT and CDR2 YNNKEL (reference sequence). Trimming removed 1 base at V and 3 bases at J, with 18 bases between. There are 17 residues in the CDR3. Methods used by the authors: Estimates of nucleated cell counts were drawn from the amplification of reference gene primers. Measured with immunoSEQ multiplex PCR; TCRdb has only the in-frame clones, and not every one. V and J calls and clone size are given by that table; D and trimming were obtained from the DNA. The sample carries around 130,000 clones, approximately 85% recorded once. In its sample, this clone was seen a few times.

This chain links TRBV3-1 (or the pseudogene TRBV3-2) with TRBJ1-1, with D possibly TRBD1 on 6 matching bases. Sequenced: peripheral blood. The receptor was derived from a human donor in a cohort sampled during active COVID-19. CDR3 nucleotide sequence: TGTGCCAGCAGCCAAGGGGGCAGGGGAGTTTTTGACACTGAAGCTTTCTTT. The encoded protein is CASSQGGRGVFDTEAFF.